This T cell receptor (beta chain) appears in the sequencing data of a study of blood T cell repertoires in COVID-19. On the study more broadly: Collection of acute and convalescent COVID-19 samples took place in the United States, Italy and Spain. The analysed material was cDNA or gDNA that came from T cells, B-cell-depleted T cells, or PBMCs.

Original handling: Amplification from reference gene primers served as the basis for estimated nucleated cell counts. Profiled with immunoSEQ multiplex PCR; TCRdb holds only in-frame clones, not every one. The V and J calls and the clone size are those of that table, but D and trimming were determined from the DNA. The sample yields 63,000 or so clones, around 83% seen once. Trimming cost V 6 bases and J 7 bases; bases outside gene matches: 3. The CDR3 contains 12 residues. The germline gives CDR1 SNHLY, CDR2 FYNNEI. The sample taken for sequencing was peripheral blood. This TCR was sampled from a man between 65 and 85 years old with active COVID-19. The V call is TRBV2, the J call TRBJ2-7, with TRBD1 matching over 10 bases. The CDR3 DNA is TGTGCCAGCAGACCGGGACAGGGGGAGCAGTACTTC. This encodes CASRPGQGEQYF. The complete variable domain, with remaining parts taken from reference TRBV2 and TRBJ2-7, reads EPEVTQTPSHQVTQMGQEVILRCVPISNHLYFYWYRQILGQKVEFLVSFYNNEISEKSEIFDDQFSVERPDGSNFTLKIRSTKLEDSAMYFCASRPGQGEQYFGPGTRLTVT.